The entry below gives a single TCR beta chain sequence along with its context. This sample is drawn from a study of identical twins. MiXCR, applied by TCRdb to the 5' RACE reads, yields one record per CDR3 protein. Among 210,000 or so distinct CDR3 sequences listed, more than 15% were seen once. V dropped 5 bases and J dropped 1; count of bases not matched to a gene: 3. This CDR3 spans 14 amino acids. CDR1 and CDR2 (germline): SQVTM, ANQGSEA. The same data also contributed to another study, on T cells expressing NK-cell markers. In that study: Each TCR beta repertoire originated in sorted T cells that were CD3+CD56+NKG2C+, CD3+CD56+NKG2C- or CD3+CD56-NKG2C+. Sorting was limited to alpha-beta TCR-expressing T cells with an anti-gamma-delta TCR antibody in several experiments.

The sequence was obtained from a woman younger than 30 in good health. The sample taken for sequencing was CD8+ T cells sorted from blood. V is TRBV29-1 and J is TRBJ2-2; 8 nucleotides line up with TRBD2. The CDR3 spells CSVRGGLNTGELFF. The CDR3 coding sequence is TGCAGCGTTCGGGGGGGACTGAACACCGGGGAGCTGTTTTTT.